The following is a T cell receptor beta chain sequence with its context. Its antigen remains unidentified. Produced via immunoSEQ multiplex PCR; TCRdb's table is partial and in-frame only. The sample has under 130,000 clones; under 95% are singletons. This specimen comes from a study of siplizumab effects on memory and regulatory T cells. Study-wide findings and caveats: The average Treg-derived proportion among mappable alloreactive CD4+ clones was 68.8% with siplizumab versus about 28% in controls. Assignment to unstimulated subsets succeeded for only a minor fraction of the alloreactive clones. Many proliferating CD4+ or CD8+ clones remained unclassified. Roughly 75-95% of them could not be assigned either a naive or a memory phenotype. Among sequences traceable to unstimulated CD4+ memory cells, alloreactive ones were significantly reduced by siplizumab.

Deletions cut 1 base from V and 2 bases from J, with 8 bases between. The CDR3 is 13 amino acids. CDR1 and CDR2 from the germline V gene are GTSNPN and SVGIG (reference sequence). This TCR was sampled from a human donor in good health. The rearrangement joins TRBV30 to TRBJ2-5; D unresolved. The sequenced material came from CD4+ T cells sorted from blood. This CDR3 reads CAWSAGGQETQYF. CDR3 DNA sequence: TGTGCCTGGAGTGCTGGCGGACAAGAGACCCAGTACTTC.